What follows is one T cell receptor beta chain and its context. This sample stems from a study of monozygotic twins with inflammatory bowel disease. Following a re-call of the 5' RACE reads, TCRdb has one entry per CDR3 protein and lacks DNA. The ten top clones account for 2.5% to 3%, within a sample of about 380,000 distinct CDR3 sequences. There are 14 residues in the CDR3. CDR1 and CDR2 from the germline V gene are MNHNS and SASEGT. This receptor was taken from a human donor with ulcerative colitis or Crohn's disease, or a healthy co-twin of an affected twin (not recorded which). The sequenced sample consisted of blood. This rearrangement joins TRBV6-1 to TRBJ2-7. The CDR3 sequence: CASSENRPPYEQYF.